Below, one TCR beta chain is given with its context. This specimen belongs to a study of Ad26.COV2.S vaccination and SARS-CoV-2 variants. Clones were read by immunoSEQ multiplex PCR, and TCRdb kept only the in-frame ones, dropping some. The repertoire holds some 420,000 clones, with approximately 90% as singletons. Treatment given: about 20 received Ad26.COV2.S at low or high dose, single or two shots; roughly five received placebo; per-sample allocation not given. The samples date from day 63 after the first vaccine or placebo injection. Germline V gene sequence: CDR1 MNHEY, CDR2 SVGAGI. V was shortened by 0 bases and J by 5 bases, with 13 bases between the two germline ends. The CDR3 has 15 amino acids.

The chain employs TRBV6-5 and TRBJ2-5; D gene unclear. This TCR was sampled from a person between 18 and 60 years old who received the Ad26.COV2.S COVID-19 vaccine or a placebo. The sequenced sample was peripheral blood, obtained in a trial of Ad26.COV2.S vaccine versus placebo. The CDR3 sequence: CASSYSTAAWETQYF. In DNA form, the CDR3 reads TGTGCCAGCAGTTACTCGACTGCAGCTTGGGAGACCCAGTACTTC.